This T cell receptor beta chain stems from a study of T cell changes during pregnancy in multiple sclerosis. J lost 7 bases, V lost 3 bases, and 12 bases had no gene match. Per germline, CDR1 MNHNS and CDR2 SASEGT. CDR3 length equals 17 residues. Assay used: immunoSEQ multiplex PCR; TCRdb lists only in-frame clones, some missing. The sample has under 55,000 clones; around 94% are singletons. The V gene is TRBV6-1, the J gene TRBJ2-2; 9 bases map to TRBD1. The material was CD4+ T cells from peripheral blood mononuclear cells, obtained in the third trimester of pregnancy. The receptor's source is a female donor with multiple sclerosis, enrolled in a pregnancy study. The CDR3 DNA reads TGTGCCAGCAGTGACCGTGTGAGGACAGGGGAAGGCGGGGAGCTGTTTTTT. Encoded protein: CASSDRVRTGEGGELFF.